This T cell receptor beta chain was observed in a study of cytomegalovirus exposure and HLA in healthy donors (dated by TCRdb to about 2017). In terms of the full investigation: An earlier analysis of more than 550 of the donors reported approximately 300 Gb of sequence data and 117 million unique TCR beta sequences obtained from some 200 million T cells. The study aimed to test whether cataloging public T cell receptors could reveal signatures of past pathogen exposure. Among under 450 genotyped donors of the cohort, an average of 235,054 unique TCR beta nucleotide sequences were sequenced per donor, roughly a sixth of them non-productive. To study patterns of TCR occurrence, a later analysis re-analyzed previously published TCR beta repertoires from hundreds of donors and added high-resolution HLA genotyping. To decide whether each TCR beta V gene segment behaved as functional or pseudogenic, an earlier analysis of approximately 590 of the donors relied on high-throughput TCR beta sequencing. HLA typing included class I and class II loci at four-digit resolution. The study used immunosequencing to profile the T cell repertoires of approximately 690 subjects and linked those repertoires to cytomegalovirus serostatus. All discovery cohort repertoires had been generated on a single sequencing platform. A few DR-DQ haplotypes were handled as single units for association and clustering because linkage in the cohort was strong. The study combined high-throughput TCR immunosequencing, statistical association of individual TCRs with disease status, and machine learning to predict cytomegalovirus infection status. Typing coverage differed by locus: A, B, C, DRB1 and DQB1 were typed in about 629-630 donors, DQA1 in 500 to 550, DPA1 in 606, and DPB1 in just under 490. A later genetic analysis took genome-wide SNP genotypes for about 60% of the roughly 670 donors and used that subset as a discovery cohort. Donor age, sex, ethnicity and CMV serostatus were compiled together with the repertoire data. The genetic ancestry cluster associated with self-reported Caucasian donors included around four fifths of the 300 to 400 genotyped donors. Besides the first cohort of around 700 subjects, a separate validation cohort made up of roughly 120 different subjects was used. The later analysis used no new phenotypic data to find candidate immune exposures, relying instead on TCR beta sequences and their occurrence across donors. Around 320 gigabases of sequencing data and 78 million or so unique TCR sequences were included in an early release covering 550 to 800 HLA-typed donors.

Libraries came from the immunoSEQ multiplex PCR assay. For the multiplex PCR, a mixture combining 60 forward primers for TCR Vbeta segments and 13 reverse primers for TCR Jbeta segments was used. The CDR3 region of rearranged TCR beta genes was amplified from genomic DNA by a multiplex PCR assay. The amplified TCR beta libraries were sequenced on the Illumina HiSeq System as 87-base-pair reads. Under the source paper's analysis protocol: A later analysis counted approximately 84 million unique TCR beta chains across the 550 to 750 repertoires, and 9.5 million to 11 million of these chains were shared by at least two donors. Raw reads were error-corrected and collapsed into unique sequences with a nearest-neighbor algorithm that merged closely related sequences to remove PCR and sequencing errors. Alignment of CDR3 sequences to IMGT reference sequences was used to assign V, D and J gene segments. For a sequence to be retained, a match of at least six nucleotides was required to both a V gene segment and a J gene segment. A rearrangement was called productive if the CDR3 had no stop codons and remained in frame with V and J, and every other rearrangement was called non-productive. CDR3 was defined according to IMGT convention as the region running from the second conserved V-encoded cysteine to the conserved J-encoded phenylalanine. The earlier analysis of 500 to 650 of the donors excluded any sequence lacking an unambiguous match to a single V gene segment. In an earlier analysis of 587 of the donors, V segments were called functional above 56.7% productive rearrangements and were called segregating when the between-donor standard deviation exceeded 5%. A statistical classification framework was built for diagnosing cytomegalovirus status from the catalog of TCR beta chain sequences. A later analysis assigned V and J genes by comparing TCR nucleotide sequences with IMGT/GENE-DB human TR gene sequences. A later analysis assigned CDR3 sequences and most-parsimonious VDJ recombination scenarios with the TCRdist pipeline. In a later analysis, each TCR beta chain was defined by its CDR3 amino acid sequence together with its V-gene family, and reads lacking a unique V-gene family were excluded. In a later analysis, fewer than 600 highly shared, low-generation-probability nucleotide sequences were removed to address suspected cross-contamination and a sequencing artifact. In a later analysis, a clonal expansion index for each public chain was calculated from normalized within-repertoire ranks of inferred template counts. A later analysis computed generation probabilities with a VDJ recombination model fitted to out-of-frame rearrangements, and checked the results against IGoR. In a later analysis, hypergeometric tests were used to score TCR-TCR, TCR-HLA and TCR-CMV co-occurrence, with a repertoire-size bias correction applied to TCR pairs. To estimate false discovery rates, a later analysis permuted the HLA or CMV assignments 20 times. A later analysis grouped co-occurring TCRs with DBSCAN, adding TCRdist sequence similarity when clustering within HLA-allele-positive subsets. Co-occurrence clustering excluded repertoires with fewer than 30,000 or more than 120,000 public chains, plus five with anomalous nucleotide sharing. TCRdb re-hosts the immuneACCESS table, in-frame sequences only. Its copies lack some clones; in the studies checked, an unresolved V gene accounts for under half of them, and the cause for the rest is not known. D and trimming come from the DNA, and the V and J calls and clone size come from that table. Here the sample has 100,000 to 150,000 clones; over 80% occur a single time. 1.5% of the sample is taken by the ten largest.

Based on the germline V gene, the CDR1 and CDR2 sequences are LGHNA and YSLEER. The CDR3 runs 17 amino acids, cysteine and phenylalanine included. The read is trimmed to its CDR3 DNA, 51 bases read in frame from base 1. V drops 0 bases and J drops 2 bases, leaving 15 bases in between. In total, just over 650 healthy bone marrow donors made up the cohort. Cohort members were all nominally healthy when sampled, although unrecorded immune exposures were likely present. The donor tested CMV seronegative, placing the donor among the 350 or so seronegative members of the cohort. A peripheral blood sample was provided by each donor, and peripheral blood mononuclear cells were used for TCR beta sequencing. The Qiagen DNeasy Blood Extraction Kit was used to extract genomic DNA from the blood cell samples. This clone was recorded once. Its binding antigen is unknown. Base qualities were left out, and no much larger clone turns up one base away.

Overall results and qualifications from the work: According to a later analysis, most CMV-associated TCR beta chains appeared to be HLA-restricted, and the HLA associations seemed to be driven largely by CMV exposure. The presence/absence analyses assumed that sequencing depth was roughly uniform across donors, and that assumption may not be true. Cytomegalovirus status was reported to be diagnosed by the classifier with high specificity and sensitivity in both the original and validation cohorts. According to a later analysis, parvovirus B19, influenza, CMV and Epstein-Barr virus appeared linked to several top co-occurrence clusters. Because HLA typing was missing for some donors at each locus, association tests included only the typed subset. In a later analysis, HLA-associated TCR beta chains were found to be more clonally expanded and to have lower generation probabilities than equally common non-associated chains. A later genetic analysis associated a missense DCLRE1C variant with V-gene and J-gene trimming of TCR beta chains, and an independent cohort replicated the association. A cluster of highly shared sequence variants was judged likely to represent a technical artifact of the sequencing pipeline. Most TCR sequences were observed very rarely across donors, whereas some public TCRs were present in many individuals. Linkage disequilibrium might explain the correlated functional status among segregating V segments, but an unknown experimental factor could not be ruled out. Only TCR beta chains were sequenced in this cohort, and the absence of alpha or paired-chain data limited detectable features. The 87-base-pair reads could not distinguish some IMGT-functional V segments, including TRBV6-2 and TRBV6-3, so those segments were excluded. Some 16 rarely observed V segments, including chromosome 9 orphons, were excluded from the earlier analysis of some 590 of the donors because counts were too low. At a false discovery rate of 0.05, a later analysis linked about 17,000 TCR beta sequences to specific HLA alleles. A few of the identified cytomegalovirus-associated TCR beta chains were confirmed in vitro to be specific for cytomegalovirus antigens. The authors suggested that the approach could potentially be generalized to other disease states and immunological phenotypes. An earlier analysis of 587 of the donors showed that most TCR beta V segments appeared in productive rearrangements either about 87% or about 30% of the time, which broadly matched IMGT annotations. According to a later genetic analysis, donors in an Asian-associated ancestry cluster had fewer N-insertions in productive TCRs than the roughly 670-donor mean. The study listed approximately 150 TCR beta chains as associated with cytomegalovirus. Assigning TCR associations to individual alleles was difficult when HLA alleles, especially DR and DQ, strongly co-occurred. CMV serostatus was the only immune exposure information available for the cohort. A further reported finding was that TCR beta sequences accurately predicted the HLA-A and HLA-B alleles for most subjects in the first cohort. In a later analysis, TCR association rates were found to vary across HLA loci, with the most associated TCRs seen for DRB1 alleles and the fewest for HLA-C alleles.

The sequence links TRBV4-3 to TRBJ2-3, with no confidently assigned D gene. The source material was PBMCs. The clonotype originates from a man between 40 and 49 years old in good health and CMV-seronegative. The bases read TGCGCCAGCAGCCAAGATGATGAGACATATGCCACAGATACGCAGTATTTT. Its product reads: CASSQDDETYATDTQYF.